What follows describes a single T cell receptor beta chain. Its cognate antigen is unknown. The ends lost 6 bases at V and 5 bases at J; junction bases unmatched: 2. This CDR3 is 13 amino acids long. In germline, CDR1 is ENHRY, CDR2 SYGVKD. A multiplex PCR was run with 60 Vbeta primers and 13 Jbeta primers. Assay used: immunoSEQ multiplex PCR; TCRdb lists only in-frame clones, some missing. The sample table includes about 52,000 clones. This entry comes from a study of cytomegalovirus exposure and HLA in healthy donors. As for the study in general: Sequencing of roughly 180 million T cells in an earlier analysis found 95 million to 120 million unique TCR beta sequences. Study observations and caveats: As a later analysis showed, a missense DCLRE1C variant was linked to trimming of TCR beta V- and J-genes. From TCR beta sequences, most subjects' HLA-A and HLA-B alleles were reportedly predicted accurately. Later examination showed HLA-associated TCR beta chains had greater clonal expansion than equally common others.

The sample consisted of PBMCs. This receptor was identified in a woman between 50 and 59 years old in good health and CMV-seropositive. The genes are TRBV10-3 and TRBJ2-7; TRBD2 matches 12 bases. CDR3 DNA sequence: TGTGCCATCAGCCGGACTAGCGGGGACGAGCAGTACTTC. This translates into CAISRTSGDEQYF.